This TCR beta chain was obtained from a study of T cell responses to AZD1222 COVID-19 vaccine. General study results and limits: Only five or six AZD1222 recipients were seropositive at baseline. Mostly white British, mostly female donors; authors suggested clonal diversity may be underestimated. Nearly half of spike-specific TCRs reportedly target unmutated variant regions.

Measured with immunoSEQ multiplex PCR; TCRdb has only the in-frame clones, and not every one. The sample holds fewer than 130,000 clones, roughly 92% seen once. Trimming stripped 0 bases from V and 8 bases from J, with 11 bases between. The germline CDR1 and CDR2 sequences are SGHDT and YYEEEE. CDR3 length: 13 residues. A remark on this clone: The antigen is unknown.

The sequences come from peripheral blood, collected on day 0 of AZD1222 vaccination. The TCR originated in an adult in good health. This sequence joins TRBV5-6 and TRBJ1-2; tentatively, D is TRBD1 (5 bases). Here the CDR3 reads CASSLGQGGGYTF. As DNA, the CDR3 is TGTGCCAGCAGCTTGGGGCAGGGTGGAGGCTACACCTTC.